The T cell receptor (beta chain) under discussion was sequenced for a study of beta chain features in type 1 diabetes (dated by TCRdb to the late 2010s). Notes on the research overall: No differences in mean age, gender distribution, total cell number or subset yield were found between patients and healthy donors. Naive and central memory subsets were obtained from all 28 donors, but regulatory and stem cell-like memory subsets were isolated from only 8 patients and roughly 8 healthy donors. A total of 85 million to 140 million sorted cells were examined across all samples, and a strong correlation was observed between cell number per subset and RNA yield. The study compared TCRB repertoires of sorted circulating CD4+ T cell subsets between recently diagnosed type 1 diabetes patients and matched healthy donors. What the study reported, not specific to this receptor: Type 1 diabetes patients showed a moderate but significant shortening of TCRB CDR3 length in all four CD4+ subsets. Because cDNA rather than genomic DNA was sequenced, highly expressing activated cells could have been over-represented, although no difference in activation and CD3 levels was found between groups. Fewer insertions and more nucleotide deletions at VDJ recombination sites were observed in patients with type 1 diabetes, implying thymic rearrangement abnormalities. Because the HLA sub-analyses included only small numbers of individuals, any influence of HLA type on TCRB rearrangement was left unresolved. Shorter templates might be favored by PCR, yet because patient and control samples were amplified and corrected together, any such skew would affect both groups equally. Naive, central memory and regulatory TCRB repertoires appeared to be more similar among patients than among healthy donors.

CDR1 and CDR2 are read off the germline V gene as MGHRA and YSYEKL. Inclusive of the bounding cysteine and phenylalanine, the CDR3 is 13 residues long. This entry keeps only the CDR3 DNA: 39 bases, framed from base 1. At the junction V is shortened by 0 bases and J by 6 bases, with 9 bases in between. This clone was observed a handful of times. Its antigen specificity is not known. The sample holds no much larger clone one base away, and base qualities are not on file. Each donor gave one peripheral blood draw, around 100 mL on average, collected into heparinised tubes. Naive, central memory, regulatory and stem cell-like memory CD4+ T cells were sorted on a BD FACSAria II using a panel including CD45RO, CCR7, CD25, CD127, CD95 and CD27. All sorted populations exceeded 95% purity. PBMCs were isolated immediately by Lymphoprep density gradient centrifugation and stained directly without culture. So that batch effects would be minimized, each experiment stained and sorted samples in pairs, pairing one healthy donor with one patient.

The High Capacity cDNA Reverse Transcription Kit was used to reverse transcribe all of the isolated RNA, meaning that expressed TCRB transcripts were what got sequenced. Deep immunoSEQ sequencing was applied to naive, central memory and regulatory T cell samples, giving an average of about 3.8 million total reads per sample. Sorted cells were lysed in RLT buffer, and RNA was extracted using DNase-treated RNeasy Micro or Mini kits according to cell number. To prevent cross-contamination, each cell subset was processed individually, whereas patient and healthy donor samples were processed jointly. The immunoSEQ multiplex PCR was used to amplify TCRB sequences from cDNA, generating 87-bp fragments that spanned the CDR3 region. Sequencing of the amplicons was done on the Illumina HiSeq platform. The published analysis was carried out like this. PCR bias was corrected computationally using synthetic template baselines, and reads within Hamming distance 2 were collapsed, with unmergeable singletons discarded. By aligning reads against IMGT, V, D and J genes, CDR3 length, and insertions or deletions at six rearrangement sites were assigned. Clonotype counts were normalized to sorted cell number within each subset before computing true diversity and Gini coefficients with the tcR R package. The overlap coefficient, calculated on TCRB nucleotide sequences, was used to measure repertoire sharing. As a proxy for the pre-selection repertoire, out-of-frame TCRB sequences from naive cells were analyzed. As stored in TCRdb, this immuneACCESS dataset retains in-frame rearrangements with V and J assigned. A fraction of the clones does not appear; measured against another copy, unresolved V genes explain less than half of the discrepancy, and the remainder lacks a known reason. Clonal size and the V and J genes are those of that table, whereas D and trimming came from the DNA. The sample table shows just under 150,000 clones, and around 9.3% are seen once. Under 1.5% of the sample goes to the ten largest clones.

Sequenced material: naive CD4+ T cells from blood. The cell subset or site label, as the study defines it: true naive CD4+ T cells. The rearranged segments are TRBV4-1 and TRBJ2-7; the best D guess is TRBD1, with 5 bases matching. This receptor was taken from a man younger than 30 in good health. The DNA is as follows: TGCGCCAGCAGCCAAGAGTGGGGCGGCGAGCAGTACTTC. It codes for CASSQEWGGEQYF.